The next 23 T cell receptor beta chains were all read from a single sample in a study of blood T cell repertoires in COVID-19 (dated by TCRdb to about 2020). The method was the immunoSEQ multiplex PCR assay. Imported from immuneACCESS, the table was reduced by TCRdb to in-frame sequences with V and J called. These copies leave out some clones; in studies compared against another copy, an unresolved V gene accounts for under half, and the cause of the remainder is not known. This sample holds 140,000 to 150,000 clones; about 83% were observed only once. The ten largest clones add up to approximately 3% of the sample. Sequenced input: PBMCs or T cells enriched from blood (not recorded which). The receptors stem from a woman between 45 and 60 years old with acute COVID-19.

This clone was picked up one time. This sequence joins TRBV5-1 and TRBJ1-6; no definite D call. Germline V gene sequence: CDR1 SGHRS, CDR2 YFSETQ. The CDR3 covers 13 residues. The V end was cut by 4 bases, the J end by 8 bases, with 10 bases between. The CDR3 nucleotides are TGCGCCAGCAGCCCCCAGAGGGATTCACCCCTCCACTTT. It translates to CASSPQRDSPLHF.

In DNA form, the CDR3 reads TGTGCCAGCAGCCACAGGGGTGGGGATGGCTACACCTTC. Its translation is CASSHRGGDGYTF. The chain has TRBV3-1 (or the pseudogene TRBV3-2) and TRBJ1-2; tentative D call: TRBD1 (6 bases). CDR3 length: 13 residues. Trimming stripped 3 bases from V and 6 bases from J, with 11 bases between. The germline V gene encodes CDR1 LGHDT and CDR2 YNNKEL (reference sequence).

The rearrangement uses TRBV2 and TRBJ1-3; possible D gene TRBD1, 5 bases. Per the germline V gene, CDR1 is SNHLY and CDR2 is FYNNEI. The V end was cut by 3 bases, the J end by 1 base, with 10 bases between. This CDR3 has 15 amino acids. For the CDR3, the DNA is TGTGCCAGCAGTGACTCTGCAGGGTCTGGAAACACCATATATTTT. Translated: CASSDSAGSGNTIYF.

This clone has only one observation. The chain combines TRBV7-9 with TRBJ2-1; D not certain. Trimming took 4 bases from V and 3 from J, leaving 7 bases between them. The CDR3 covers 13 residues. CDR1 is SEHNR and CDR2 is FQNEAQ in the germline V gene (reference sequence). The CDR3: CASSSQIYNEQFF. Written as DNA, the CDR3 is TGTGCCAGCAGCTCCCAGATCTACAATGAGCAGTTCTTC.

V and J are TRBV2 and TRBJ1-5; D unresolved. V was shortened by 4 bases and J by 4 bases, with 5 bases between the two germline ends. This CDR3 has 12 residues. Germline V gives CDR1 SNHLY, CDR2 FYNNEI. Here the CDR3 DNA reads TGTGCCAGCAGTGTGGAGAATCAGCCCCAGCATTTT. This codes for CASSVENQPQHF.

CDR3 sequence: CASSTPTGTMNTEAFF. The CDR3 DNA reads TGTGCCAGCAGCACTCCAACCGGGACAATGAACACTGAAGCTTTCTTT. The chain uses TRBV5-8 and TRBJ1-1, with a possible D match to TRBD1 (6 bases). V lost 4 bases and J lost 0, with 16 bases in between. The CDR3 contains 16 residues. Germline V gives CDR1 SGHTS, CDR2 YDEGEE.

The V call is TRBV28, the J call TRBJ1-3; weak D call: TRBD1 (6 bases). CDR1 and CDR2 from the germline V gene are MDHEN and SYDVKM. The V gene lost 4 bases and the J gene lost 0 bases, with 16 bases spanning the gap. The CDR3 has 17 residues. CDR3 sequence: CASSSLTGFFSGNTIYF. CDR3 nucleotide sequence: TGTGCCAGCAGTTCCCTGACAGGTTTCTTCTCTGGAAACACCATATATTTT.

This chain joins TRBV20-1 and TRBJ2-7; TRBD1 might be the D (6 bases). Germline V lookup: CDR1 DFQATT, CDR2 SNEGSKA (reference sequence). The CDR3 runs 12 residues. Trimming stripped 3 bases from V and 3 bases from J, with 9 bases between. CDR3 coding DNA: TGCAGTGCTAGTGTAGGGGGCTACGAGCAGTACTTC. This sequence encodes CSASVGGYEQYF.

The chain joins TRBV7-9 to TRBJ1-4; D is undetermined. Deletions cut 3 bases from V and 0 bases from J, with 5 bases between. Germline values: CDR1 SEHNR, CDR2 FQNEAQ (reference sequence). The CDR3 consists of 14 residues. The CDR3: CASSFHATNEKLFF. The CDR3 nucleotides are TGTGCCAGCAGCTTTCATGCAACTAATGAAAAACTGTTTTTT.

The chain is built from TRBV5-6 and TRBJ1-5; 9 nucleotides line up with TRBD1. The CDR3 loop spans 15 amino acids. Germline CDR1 and CDR2: SGHDT and YYEEEE. The J segment lost 7 bases and the V segment lost 4 bases, leaving 9 bases of the junction unmatched. The CDR3 spells CASSPWTGVGQPQHF. The CDR3 DNA reads TGTGCCAGCAGCCCCTGGACAGGGGTTGGCCAGCCCCAGCATTTT.

V usage is TRBV27 and J usage is TRBJ2-4, with D possibly TRBD1 on 6 matching bases. CDR1 MNHEY and CDR2 SMNVEV come from the germline V gene (reference sequence). The CDR3 is 17 residues long. Trimming took 4 bases from V and 1 from J, leaving 17 bases between them. DNA of the CDR3: TGTGCCAGCAGTTCCCCTAATAACCAGGGGGCCAAAAACATTCAGTACTTC. The encoded protein is CASSSPNNQGAKNIQYF.

V and J are TRBV7-2 and TRBJ2-1, with 9 bases fitting TRBD2. Germline CDR1 is SGHTA and CDR2 is FQGNSA. The length of the CDR3 is 15 residues. V trimming: 6 bases; J trimming: 0 bases; junction bases outside the gene matches: 3. The CDR3 protein is CASSSSGISYNEQFF. CDR3 nucleotides: TGTGCCAGCAGTTCTAGCGGGATCTCCTACAATGAGCAGTTCTTC. Full variable domain (outside the CDR3, taken from reference TRBV7-2 and TRBJ2-1): GAGVSQSPSNKVTEKGKDVELRCDPISGHTALYWYRQSLGQGLEFLIYFQGNSAPDKSGLPSDRFSAERTGGSVSTLTIQRTQQEDSAVYLCASSSSGISYNEQFFGPGTRLTVL.

The chain joins TRBV19 to TRBJ2-3, with 12 bases lining up with TRBD2. Trimming removed 6 bases from V and 4 bases from J; junction bases left unmatched: 5. Germline V gene lookup returns CDR1 LNHDA and CDR2 SQIVND (reference sequence). The CDR3 is 15 amino acids. CDR3 bases: TGTGCCAGTAGAGGGACTAGCGGGCCGTCAGATACGCAGTATTTT. Translating gives CASRGTSGPSDTQYF.

The rearrangement joins TRBV2 to TRBJ2-2; tentative D call: TRBD2 (7 bases). This CDR3 contains 13 residues. CDR1 SNHLY and CDR2 FYNNEI come from the germline V gene. V lost 9 bases to trimming and J lost 5 bases, with 13 bases between them. CDR3 in DNA: TGTGCCAGTCGGGGGGCCTCAACCGGGGAGCTGTTTTTT. As protein: CASRGASTGELFF.

The V gene is TRBV5-8, the J gene TRBJ2-5, with 8 bases that match TRBD2. V lost 3 bases, J lost 5 bases, and 9 bases stayed unmatched. Per germline, CDR1 SGHTS and CDR2 YDEGEE. The CDR3 spans 15 residues. CDR3 nucleotides: TGTGCCAGCAGCTCCGGACTAGCCGGCGTGGAGACCCAGTACTTC. Translation: CASSSGLAGVETQYF. Full variable domain (remainder filled in from reference TRBV5-8 and TRBJ2-5): EAGVTQSPTHLIKTRGQQATLRCSPISGHTSVYWYQQALGLGLQFLLWYDEGEERNRGNFPPRFSGRQFPNYSSELNVNALELEDSALYLCASSSGLAGVETQYFGPGTRLLVL.

This rearrangement joins TRBV5-4 to TRBJ2-7; the match to TRBD2 covers 11 bases. Germline CDR1 SGHNT, CDR2 YYREEE (reference sequence). The CDR3 is made up of 16 amino acids. The V segment lost 0 bases and the J segment 6 bases; nucleotides outside the gene matches: 8. In DNA form, the CDR3 reads TGTGCCAGCAGCTTGGTAGCGGGAGGGCCAATCCGCGAGCAGTACTTC. Translation: CASSLVAGGPIREQYF.

This chain joins TRBV19 and TRBJ1-6; 9 bases map to TRBD1. The CDR3 loop spans 13 amino acids. Germline CDR1 reads LNHDA; CDR2 reads SQIVND (reference sequence). Trimming removed 9 bases from V and 9 bases from J; junction bases left unmatched: 6. CDR3 nucleotide sequence: TGTGCCAGCCGGGACAGGGAGGGTTCACCCCTCCACTTT. Its protein product is CASRDREGSPLHF.

As for this clone: This sample also contains other DNA sequences that code for the same CDR3. The rearrangement links TRBV2 to TRBJ1-1; D gene ambiguous. Per germline, CDR1 SNHLY and CDR2 FYNNEI. V dropped 4 bases and J dropped 1 base, with 10 bases sitting between them. This CDR3 is built from 14 residues. This CDR3 is CASSGVYRNTEAFF. CDR3 DNA sequence: TGTGCCAGCAGTGGGGTCTACAGGAACACTGAAGCTTTCTTT.

This chain joins TRBV19 and TRBJ2-7, with TRBD1 matching 7 bases. J was trimmed by 2 bases and V by 5 bases; bases with no gene match: 9. The CDR3 has 15 residues. CDR1 and CDR2 (germline): LNHDA, SQIVND (reference sequence). CDR3 coding DNA: TGTGCCAGTAGTCCAGACAGGGTAGAAACCTACGAGCAGTACTTC. It translates to CASSPDRVETYEQYF.

The chain has TRBV9 and TRBJ2-1, with 10 positions matching TRBD1. Germline trimming cut 0 bases from V and 7 bases from J; bases unmatched to any gene: 10. CDR1 SGDLS and CDR2 YYNGEE come from the germline V gene. The CDR3 runs to 17 residues. The CDR3 DNA sequence: TGTGCCAGCAGCGTAGCGGGACAGGGGATCTTTGGGAATGAGCAGTTCTTC. Translating gives CASSVAGQGIFGNEQFF.

In this sample, this clone turned up once. The chain couples TRBV18 to TRBJ2-5; TRBD1 matches 8 bases. This CDR3 region has 16 residues. Germline V gives CDR1 KGHSH, CDR2 LQKENI. V was clipped by 4 bases and J by 5 bases; unmatched bases: 12. The CDR3 DNA reads TGTGCCAGCTCACGTACCCCTGCAGGGGGCGACGAGACCCAGTACTTC. It translates to CASSRTPAGGDETQYF. Full variable domain (remainder filled in from reference TRBV18 and TRBJ2-5): NAGVMQNPRHLVRRRGQEARLRCSPMKGHSHVYWYRQLPEEGLKFMVYLQKENIIDESGMPKERFSAEFPKEGPSILRIQQVVRGDSAAYFCASSRTPAGGDETQYFGPGTRLLVL.

The CDR3 is CSVVLQGTLSGNTIYF. DNA of the CDR3: TGCAGCGTTGTACTACAGGGGACCCTCTCTGGAAACACCATATATTTT. The chain carries TRBV29-1 and TRBJ1-3; 7 bases fit TRBD1. The germline gives CDR1 SQVTM, CDR2 ANQGSEA. The CDR3 totals 16 residues. V lost 4 bases, J lost 0 bases, and 9 bases stayed unmatched.

This chain joins TRBV11-2 and TRBJ1-3; perhaps TRBD1 as D (5 bases). Germline CDR1 reads SGHAT; CDR2 reads FQNNGV. CDR3 length: 16 residues. V dropped 4 bases and J dropped 0 bases, with 13 bases sitting between them. DNA of the CDR3: TGTGCCAGCAGCTGGGGCTCAGGCAACTCTGGAAACACCATATATTTT. Translating gives CASSWGSGNSGNTIYF.